The 5 T cell receptor beta chains reported below all come from one sample, sequenced in a study of OX40 agonist ivuxolimab in advanced cancers. TCRdb keeps only in-frame clones here, not all; method: immunoSEQ multiplex PCR. This table has 34,000 or so clones, 81% appearing once. The specimen comprised CD4+ or CD8+ T cells sorted from blood, sampled in a trial of the OX40 agonist ivuxolimab. The receptors stem from an adult with an advanced solid tumor such as melanoma, head and neck, liver or kidney cancer.

This clone was detected only once. V and J are TRBV7-3 and TRBJ1-1, with TRBD1 as a possible D gene (5 bases). This CDR3 is 17 amino acids long. Germline CDR1 and CDR2: SGHTA and FQGTGA. The germline V and J ends were trimmed by 0 bases and 1 base, with 15 bases remaining between them. The CDR3 region is CASSLTPGTVTNTEAFF. The CDR3 nucleotides are TGTGCCAGCAGCTTAACTCCGGGGACTGTGACGAACACTGAAGCTTTCTTT.

The gene calls are TRBV25-1 and TRBJ2-1, with D perhaps matching TRBD1 (6 bases). Germline loops: CDR1 MGHDK, CDR2 SYGVNS. This CDR3 contains 13 residues. Between the trimmed V and J ends, which lost 6 bases and 4 bases, there was a span of 10 bases. CDR3 in DNA: TGTGCCAGCAGCAGGGGCGGATACAATGAGCAGTTCTTC. Translated: CASSRGGYNEQFF.

This sequence joins TRBV5-5 and TRBJ2-3; no definite D call. CDR3 size: 14 residues. Germline CDR1 is SGHKS and CDR2 is YYEKEE (reference sequence). V lost 0 bases to trimming and J lost 4 bases, with 9 bases between them. In DNA form, the CDR3 reads TGTGCCAGCAGCTTGGCAAGAAGGGCAGATACGCAGTATTTT. It translates to CASSLARRADTQYF. Supplemented by reference TRBV5-5 and TRBJ2-3, the full variable domain reads DAGVTQSPTHLIKTRGQQVTLRCSPISGHKSVSWYQQVLGQGPQFIFQYYEKEERGRGNFPDRFSARQFPNYSSELNVNALLLGDSALYLCASSLARRADTQYFGPGTRLTVL.

The V gene is TRBV6-1, the J gene TRBJ2-2; TRBD1 is a possible D gene (6 bases). Looked up from germline, CDR1 is MNHNS and CDR2 is SASEGT. Deletions cut 2 bases from V and 6 bases from J, with 19 bases between. This CDR3 region has 17 residues. The chain's CDR3 is CASSEQGTPFVPGELFF. CDR3 in DNA: TGTGCCAGCAGTGAACAGGGGACCCCCTTTGTTCCCGGGGAGCTGTTTTTT.

The chain combines TRBV15 with TRBJ1-4; D gene ambiguous. Between the trimmed V and J ends, which lost 0 bases and 0 bases, there was a span of 5 bases. Germline V gives CDR1 LNHNV, CDR2 YYDKDF (reference sequence). The CDR3 is 15 residues long. The CDR3 nucleotides read TGTGCCACCAGCAGAGAAACAGCAACTAATGAAAAACTGTTTTTT. Protein product: CATSRETATNEKLFF.